Listed below are T cell receptor beta chains from one sample, sequenced in a study of OX40 agonist ivuxolimab in advanced cancers. Sequencing used immunoSEQ multiplex PCR; TCRdb keeps in-frame clones, though not all of them. The sample yields approximately 66,000 clones, 85% to 90% seen once. The sequencing used CD4+ or CD8+ T cells sorted from blood, collected in a trial of the OX40 agonist ivuxolimab. These receptors originate from an adult with an advanced solid tumor such as melanoma, head and neck, liver or kidney cancer. Each CDR3 is given with its conserved first and last residue. The D gene is left open where the match is weak. Only some rows state a clone size, as once, few, many or a class for expanded clones.

J | D | V | size | CDR3 | DNA
TRBJ2-3 | TRBD2 | TRBV6-5 | NA | CASSVAGGQNTQYF | TGTGCCAGCAGCGTAGCGGGGGGGCAAAATACGCAGTATTTT
TRBJ2-7 | NA | TRBV5-4 | NA | CASSFSGSYEQYF | TGTGCCAGCAGCTTTTCGGGTTCCTACGAGCAGTACTTC
TRBJ2-1 | NA | TRBV7-9 | NA | CASSLGHDDEQFF | TGTGCCAGCAGCTTAGGGCATGATGATGAGCAGTTCTTC
TRBJ2-7 | NA | TRBV7-2 | medium-sized | CASSPYFANEQYF | TGTGCCAGCAGCCCGTACTTTGCTAACGAGCAGTACTTC
TRBJ1-2 | TRBD1 | TRBV23-1 | once | CASSQSGTGEGYTF | TGCGCCAGCAGTCAATCTGGGACAGGGGAAGGCTACACCTTC
TRBJ2-7 | TRBD1 | TRBV7-9 | NA | CASSQETGTGSYEQYF | TGTGCCAGCAGCCAAGAAACGGGGACAGGATCCTACGAGCAGTACTTC
TRBJ2-1 | NA | TRBV6-5 | once | CASNARVAYNEQFF | TGTGCCAGCAACGCCCGGGTAGCCTACAATGAGCAGTTCTTC
TRBJ1-1 | NA | TRBV27 | NA | CASSFRTMGGNTEAFF | TGTGCCAGCAGTTTCCGGACGATGGGAGGAAACACTGAAGCTTTCTTT
TRBJ2-7 | NA | TRBV27 | once | CASSFGQPTYEQYF | TGTGCCAGCAGTTTTGGACAGCCCACCTACGAGCAGTACTTC
TRBJ1-1 | NA | TRBV30 | NA | CAWSEGVGTEAFF | TGTGCCTGGAGTGAAGGGGTTGGCACTGAAGCTTTCTTT
TRBJ2-7 | NA | TRBV27 | NA | CASSLGQTYEQYF | TGTGCCAGCAGCCTGGGCCAAACTTACGAGCAGTACTTC
TRBJ1-5 | NA | TRBV7-8 | NA | CASSLDEGGLSNQPQHF | TGTGCCAGCAGCTTAGATGAGGGGGGGCTGAGCAATCAGCCCCAGCATTTT
TRBJ2-7 | NA | TRBV7-6 | few | CASSLGRPAHNEQYF | TGTGCCAGCAGCTTAGGACGGCCAGCTCACAACGAGCAGTACTTC
TRBJ2-7 | NA | TRBV30 | NA | CAWSRNQWEQYF | TGTGCCTGGAGTAGAAACCAGTGGGAGCAGTACTTC
TRBJ2-5 | TRBD1 | TRBV2 | NA | CASRGQVGQETQYF | TGTGCCAGCCGGGGACAGGTCGGGCAAGAGACCCAGTACTTC
TRBJ2-7 | TRBD2 | TRBV25-1 | NA | CASSELGTSFSYEQYF | TGTGCCAGCAGTGAATTGGGGACTAGTTTCTCCTACGAGCAGTACTTC
TRBJ1-6 | NA | TRBV4-3 | once | CASSSPRGVSNSPLHF | TGCGCCAGCTCCTCCCCCCGGGGGGTGTCTAATTCACCCCTCCACTTT
TRBJ2-3 | TRBD2 | TRBV10-3 | NA | CAISDWVAGSTDTQYF | TGTGCCATCAGTGATTGGGTAGCGGGATCCACAGATACGCAGTATTTT
TRBJ1-5 | NA | TRBV2 | NA | CASSEAGPLSQPQHF | TGTGCCAGCAGTGAAGCCGGACCCCTGAGTCAGCCCCAGCATTTT
TRBJ1-1 | TRBD1 | TRBV5-8 | NA | CASRTGGVGAFF | TGTGCCAGCAGGACAGGGGGCGTGGGAGCTTTCTTT
TRBJ1-1 | NA | TRBV19 | NA | CASSIQDTGGTEAFF | TGTGCCAGTAGTATTCAGGACACAGGAGGGACTGAAGCTTTCTTT
TRBJ2-5 | NA | TRBV13 | once | CASSPDRIHQETQYF | TGTGCCAGCAGCCCCGACAGAATTCACCAAGAGACCCAGTACTTC
TRBJ2-1 | NA | TRBV19 | few | CASTSPYNEQFF | TGTGCCAGTACCTCCCCCTACAATGAGCAGTTCTTC
TRBJ2-7 | TRBD2 | TRBV29-1 | NA | CSVYSGSGYEQYF | TGCAGCGTTTATAGCGGGAGTGGGTACGAGCAGTACTTC
TRBJ1-3 | NA | TRBV29-1 | NA | CSVEKDGGGNTIYF | TGCAGCGTTGAAAAGGATGGCGGTGGAAACACCATATATTTT
TRBJ1-5 | NA | TRBV27 | NA | CASSYGLNQPQHF | TGTGCCAGCAGTTACGGACTCAATCAGCCCCAGCATTTT
TRBJ1-1 | TRBD1 | TRBV6-5 | NA | CASSYPGQGGVTEAFF | TGTGCCAGCAGTTACCCGGGACAGGGGGGAGTCACTGAAGCTTTCTTT
TRBJ2-1 | TRBD2 | TRBV19 | NA | CASSSGTSGYNEQFF | TGTGCCAGTAGTTCCGGGACTAGCGGCTACAATGAGCAGTTCTTC
TRBJ2-7 | NA | TRBV6-6 | NA | CASSYFRGAREQYF | TGTGCCAGCAGTTACTTCAGGGGTGCTCGCGAGCAGTACTTC
TRBJ1-5 | NA | TRBV2 | NA | CASSLMGVTQPQHF | TGTGCCAGCAGTCTAATGGGGGTAACGCAGCCCCAGCATTTT
TRBJ2-7 | TRBD2 | TRBV27 | NA | CASSFTSGKTYEQYF | TGTGCCAGCAGTTTCACTAGCGGGAAAACCTACGAGCAGTACTTC
TRBJ1-1 | NA | TRBV4-1 | NA | CASSQVRGTEAFF | TGCGCCAGCAGCCAAGTAAGAGGCACTGAAGCTTTCTTT
TRBJ1-1 | NA | TRBV4-3 | NA | CASSQVPASTEAFF | TGCGCCAGCAGCCAAGTTCCTGCGTCCACTGAAGCTTTCTTT
TRBJ2-7 | TRBD2 | TRBV15 | NA | CATSRAGGPYEQYF | TGTGCCACCAGCAGAGCGGGGGGACCGTACGAGCAGTACTTC
TRBJ1-1 | NA | TRBV29-1 | NA | CSVTGLRSTEAFF | TGCAGCGTTACAGGGCTGAGAAGCACTGAAGCTTTCTTT
TRBJ2-1 | TRBD2 | TRBV30 | NA | CAWSLAGGYNEQFF | TGTGCCTGGAGCTTAGCGGGGGGGTACAATGAGCAGTTCTTC
TRBJ2-3 | NA | TRBV7-2 | NA | CASSQGGGPSTDTQYF | TGTGCCAGCAGTCAGGGGGGCGGCCCGAGCACAGATACGCAGTATTTT
TRBJ1-2 | NA | TRBV30 | NA | CAWARTASYGYTF | TGTGCCTGGGCAAGGACAGCTTCCTATGGCTACACCTTC